A selection of T cell receptor beta chains follows, all from one sample in a study of T cells in Graves' hyperthyroidism and ophthalmopathy. TCRdb itself ran the multiplex PCR reads through MiXCR, one entry per CDR3 protein. The sample includes about 770,000 distinct CDR3 sequences, 18% of them seen just once. The sample comprised blood. Source of these receptors: a woman in her fifties or sixties with Graves' hyperthyroidism that later progressed to Graves' ophthalmopathy. Each CDR3 is given with its conserved first and last residue. The order of the fields is clone size, D gene, V gene, J gene, CDR3 protein, CDR3 DNA. D genes are given only for firm matches. Rows may omit the clone size; those that give it use once, few, many or a size class.

.,TRBD2,TRBV27,TRBJ2-5,CASRGEGPSVGIQETQYF,TGTGCCAGCCGGGGGGAGGGACCTTCAGTAGGTATACAAGAGACCCAGTACTTC
few,.,TRBV5-4,TRBJ1-1,CASSLAALGDTEAFF,TGTGCCAGCAGCTTGGCCGCATTAGGGGACACTGAAGCTTTCTTT
many,TRBD1,TRBV5-1,TRBJ2-3,CASSWDRGHTDTQYF,TGCGCCAGCAGTTGGGACAGGGGGCACACAGATACGCAGTATTTT
few,.,TRBV30,TRBJ1-5,CAWSVHRGGNQPQHF,TGTGCCTGGAGTGTACATAGGGGAGGCAATCAGCCCCAGCATTTT
many,.,TRBV20-1,TRBJ1-1,CSARPPGELNTEAFF,TGCAGTGCTAGACCTCCCGGGGAACTGAACACTGAAGCTTTCTTT
many,.,TRBV30,TRBJ1-1,CAWSRQGDTEAFF,TGTGCCTGGAGCCGGCAGGGTGACACTGAAGCTTTCTTT
.,.,TRBV6-2/TRBV6-3,TRBJ2-3,CASLWRDAILDTQYF,TGTGCCAGCCTCTGGCGGGACGCGATTTTGGATACGCAGTATTTT
few,TRBD2,TRBV29-1,TRBJ2-7,CSVVSGGAYEQYF,TGCAGCGTTGTGAGCGGGGGGGCCTACGAGCAGTACTTC
few,.,TRBV5-6,TRBJ2-2,CASSLGAAGELFF,TGTGCCAGCAGCTTGGGGGCTGCCGGGGAGCTGTTTTTT
few,.,TRBV19,TRBJ1-1,CASSMEGLNTEAFF,TGTGCCAGTAGTATGGAGGGTTTGAACACTGAAGCTTTCTTT
many,.,TRBV12-3/TRBV12-4,TRBJ1-1,CASSFSGNTEAFF,TGTGCCAGCAGCTTCTCTGGGAACACTGAAGCTTTCTTT
.,.,TRBV30,TRBJ2-5,CAWSGVAGGETQYF,TGTGCCTGGAGTGGGGTGGCAGGAGGAGAGACCCAGTACTTC
few,TRBD1,TRBV25-1,TRBJ1-2,CASSRTGAVVYGYTF,TGTGCCAGCAGCCGGACAGGGGCCGTAGTCTATGGCTACACCTTC
many,.,TRBV3-1,TRBJ1-1,CASRGLNTEAFF,TGTGCCAGCAGGGGTTTGAACACTGAAGCTTTCTTT
few,TRBD2,TRBV6-1,TRBJ2-3,CASNKLGLAGEYADTQYF,TGTGCCAGCAACAAACTAGGACTAGCGGGGGAGTATGCAGATACGCAGTATTTT
many,.,TRBV12-3/TRBV12-4,TRBJ1-5,CASSLGSAYQPQHF,TGTGCCAGCAGTTTAGGGTCAGCATATCAGCCCCAGCATTTT
.,TRBD1,TRBV9,TRBJ1-2,CASSVDGRGQGYTF,TGTGCCAGCAGCGTAGACGGCAGGGGGCAAGGCTACACCTTC
.,.,TRBV20-1,TRBJ1-4,CSASYSPATNEKLFF,TGCAGTGCTAGCTACAGCCCTGCTACTAATGAAAAACTGTTTTTT
few,.,TRBV12-3/TRBV12-4,TRBJ2-5,CASRPGDQETQYF,TGTGCCAGCAGACCCGGGGACCAAGAGACCCAGTACTTC
.,.,TRBV4-1,TRBJ1-3,CASSQAIGTYTIYF,TGCGCCAGCAGCCAAGCTATCGGGACGTACACCATATATTTT
.,.,TRBV29-1,TRBJ2-3,CSVELWIRASTDTQYF,TGCAGCGTTGAACTCTGGATCAGGGCGAGCACAGATACGCAGTATTTT
many,.,TRBV7-6,TRBJ2-2,CASSLRVRGPNTGELFF,TGTGCCAGCAGCCTGCGGGTCCGTGGACCGAACACCGGGGAGCTGTTTTTT
.,.,TRBV6-1,TRBJ1-1,CASSEFRVVNTEAFF,TGTGCCAGCAGTGAATTTAGGGTCGTGAACACTGAAGCTTTCTTT
.,.,TRBV13,TRBJ1-2,CASTDRPLSSYTF,TGTGCCAGCACCGACAGGCCTCTATCGAGCTACACCTTC
.,TRBD1,TRBV20-1,TRBJ1-2,CSARDYKGTAGEGYTF,TGCAGTGCTAGAGATTACAAAGGGACAGCAGGAGAAGGCTACACCTTC
.,.,TRBV10-3,TRBJ1-2,CAISEIVSGYGYTF,TGTGCCATCAGTGAAATTGTCAGCGGCTATGGCTACACCTTC
few,.,TRBV7-8,TRBJ2-2,CASNRGANTGELFF,TGTGCCAGCAATCGGGGCGCGAACACCGGGGAGCTGTTTTTT
few,.,TRBV6-1,TRBJ2-5,CASSGDEETQYF,TGTGCCAGCAGTGGAGATGAAGAGACCCAGTACTTC
few,TRBD2,TRBV6-1,TRBJ2-1,CASSQTSGGPSNEQFF,TGTGCCAGCAGCCAAACTAGCGGGGGCCCTTCCAATGAGCAGTTCTTC
.,.,TRBV10-3,TRBJ1-5,CAISDRGLNSNQPQHF,TGTGCCATCAGTGATAGGGGACTGAATAGCAATCAGCCCCAGCATTTT
few,.,TRBV15,TRBJ1-5,CATSRDEGDNQPQHF,TGTGCCACCAGCAGAGATGAAGGAGACAATCAGCCCCAGCATTTT
.,.,TRBV6-2/TRBV6-3,TRBJ1-2,CASSYSAIHYGYTF,TGTGCCAGCAGTTACTCGGCCATCCACTATGGCTACACCTTC
few,TRBD1,TRBV3-1,TRBJ2-3,CASSQGDRVTTDTQYF,TGTGCCAGCAGCCAAGGAGACAGGGTAACGACAGATACGCAGTATTTT
many,TRBD1,TRBV5-5,TRBJ1-1,CASSLDGTGYTEAFF,TGTGCCAGCAGCTTGGATGGGACAGGCTACACTGAAGCTTTCTTT
few,TRBD1,TRBV5-1,TRBJ1-3,CASSPANRGRGNTIYF,TGCGCCAGCAGCCCCGCGAACAGGGGGCGAGGAAACACCATATATTTT
few,.,TRBV7-9,TRBJ1-1,CASSSLRGEAFF,TGTGCCAGCAGCTCGCTGCGGGGTGAAGCTTTCTTT
.,.,TRBV6-1,TRBJ2-7,CASSEDFPYEQYF,TGTGCCAGCAGTGAAGATTTTCCCTACGAGCAGTACTTC
many,.,TRBV7-9,TRBJ1-5,CASSLSPSNQPQHF,TGTGCCAGCAGCTTAAGCCCTAGCAATCAGCCCCAGCATTTT
.,TRBD1,TRBV6-1,TRBJ1-1,CASGQTGGLTEAFF,TGTGCCAGCGGCCAGACAGGGGGCCTCACTGAAGCTTTCTTT
few,.,TRBV7-2,TRBJ2-1,CASSLEQGPYNERFF,TGTGCCAGCAGCTTAGAGCAGGGGCCCTACAATGAGCGGTTCTTC
many,TRBD1,TRBV20-1,TRBJ1-2,CSARGQGQVDIYGYTF,TGCAGTGCTAGAGGGCAGGGACAGGTGGACATTTATGGCTACACCTTC
many,TRBD2,TRBV13,TRBJ2-1,CASSLGLAAYNEQFF,TGTGCCAGCAGCTTAGGACTAGCGGCCTACAATGAGCAGTTCTTC
many,.,TRBV29-1,TRBJ1-2,CSATEGRGVGYGYTF,TGCAGCGCCACAGAGGGCAGGGGTGTCGGATATGGCTACACCTTC
many,TRBD1,TRBV3-1,TRBJ1-2,CASRLGQGKGYTF,TGTGCCAGCAGACTCGGACAGGGGAAGGGCTACACCTTC
once,.,TRBV12-3/TRBV12-4,TRBJ1-5,CASSFTGTTDSNQPQHF,TGTGCCAGCAGTTTCACTGGGACAACTGATAGCAATCAGCCCCAGCATTTT
many,.,TRBV6-5,TRBJ1-2,CASSYSPQVNYGYTF,TGTGCCAGCAGTTACTCTCCTCAGGTGAACTATGGCTACACCTTC
few,.,TRBV19,TRBJ1-1,CASILYRGKNTEAFF,TGTGCCAGTATCCTATATCGGGGCAAGAACACTGAAGCTTTCTTT
few,.,TRBV5-4,TRBJ2-5,CASSLMRAQGLETQYF,TGTGCCAGCAGCTTGATGCGAGCGCAAGGACTCGAGACCCAGTACTTC